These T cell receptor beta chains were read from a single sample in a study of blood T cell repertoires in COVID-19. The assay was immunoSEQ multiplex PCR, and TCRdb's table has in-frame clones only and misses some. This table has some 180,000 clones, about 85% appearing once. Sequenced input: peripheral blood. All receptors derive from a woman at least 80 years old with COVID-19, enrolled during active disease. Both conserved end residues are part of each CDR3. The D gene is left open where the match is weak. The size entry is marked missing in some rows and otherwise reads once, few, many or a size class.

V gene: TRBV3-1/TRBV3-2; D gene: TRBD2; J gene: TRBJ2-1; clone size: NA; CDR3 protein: CASSRGTSGFNEQFF; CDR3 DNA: TGTGCCAGCAGCCGAGGGACTAGCGGGTTCAATGAGCAGTTCTTC
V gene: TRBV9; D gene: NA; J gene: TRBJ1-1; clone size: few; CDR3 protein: CASSASLTSGAFF; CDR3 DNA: TGTGCCAGCAGCGCCTCCCTAACGTCTGGAGCTTTCTTT
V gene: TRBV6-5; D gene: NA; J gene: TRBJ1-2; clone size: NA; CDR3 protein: CASGGRGRGYTF; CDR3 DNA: TGTGCCAGCGGCGGTAGGGGCCGGGGCTACACCTTC
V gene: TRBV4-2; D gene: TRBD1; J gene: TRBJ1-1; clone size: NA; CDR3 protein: CASSHQQGRNTEAFF; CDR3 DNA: TGTGCCAGCAGCCACCAACAGGGGAGGAACACTGAAGCTTTCTTT
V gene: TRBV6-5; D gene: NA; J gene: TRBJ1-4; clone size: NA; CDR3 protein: CASQEVPNEKLFF; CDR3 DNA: TGTGCCAGCCAGGAGGTCCCTAATGAAAAACTGTTTTTT
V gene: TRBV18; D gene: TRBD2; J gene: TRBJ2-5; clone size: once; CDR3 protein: CASAPSVAGGETQYF; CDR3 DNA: TGTGCCAGCGCACCATCAGTTGCGGGGGGTGAGACCCAGTACTTC
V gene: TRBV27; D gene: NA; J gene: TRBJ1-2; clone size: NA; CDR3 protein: CATWRGGYGYTF; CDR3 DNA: TGTGCCACCTGGCGCGGGGGGTATGGCTACACCTTC
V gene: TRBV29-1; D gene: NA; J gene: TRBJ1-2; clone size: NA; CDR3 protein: CSVAERWGYTF; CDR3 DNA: TGCAGCGTTGCAGAGAGGTGGGGCTACACCTTC
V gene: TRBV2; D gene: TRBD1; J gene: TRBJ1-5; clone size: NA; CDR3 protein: CASSVQGAPQHF; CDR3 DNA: TGTGCCAGCAGTGTTCAGGGGGCACCCCAGCATTTT
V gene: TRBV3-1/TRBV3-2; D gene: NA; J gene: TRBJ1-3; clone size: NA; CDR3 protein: CASSQDRGNTIYF; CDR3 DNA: TGTGCCAGCAGCCAAGATAGAGGAAACACCATATATTTT
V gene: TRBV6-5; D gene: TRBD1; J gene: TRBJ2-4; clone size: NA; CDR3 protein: CASSSRTGPTPIQYF; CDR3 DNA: TGTGCCAGCAGTTCCCGGACAGGTCCTACCCCCATTCAGTACTTC
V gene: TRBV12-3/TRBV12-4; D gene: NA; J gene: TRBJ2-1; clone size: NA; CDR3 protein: CASSDRPREQFF; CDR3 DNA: TGTGCCAGCAGCGACAGGCCCCGGGAGCAGTTCTTC
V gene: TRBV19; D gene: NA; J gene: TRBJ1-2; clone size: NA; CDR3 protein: CASSIGTGYGYTF; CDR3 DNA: TGTGCCAGTAGTATAGGAACAGGGTATGGCTACACCTTC
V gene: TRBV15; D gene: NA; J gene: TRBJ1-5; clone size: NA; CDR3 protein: CATRPWGGSNQPQHF; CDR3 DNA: TGTGCCACCAGGCCCTGGGGGGGTTCAAATCAGCCCCAGCATTTT
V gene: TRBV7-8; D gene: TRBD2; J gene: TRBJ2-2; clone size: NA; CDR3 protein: CASSLVGTSGTGELFF; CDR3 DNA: TGTGCCAGCAGCTTAGTGGGGACTAGCGGCACCGGGGAGCTGTTTTTT
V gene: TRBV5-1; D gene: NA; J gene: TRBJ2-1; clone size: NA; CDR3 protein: CASSLGSGNEQFF; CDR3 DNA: TGCGCCAGCAGCCTGGGTAGCGGCAATGAGCAGTTCTTC
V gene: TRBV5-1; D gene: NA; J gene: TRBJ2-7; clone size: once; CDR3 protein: CASSLLTDSYEQYF; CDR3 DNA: TGCGCCAGCAGCTTACTGACAGACTCCTACGAGCAGTACTTC
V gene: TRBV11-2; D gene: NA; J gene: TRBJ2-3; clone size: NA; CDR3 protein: CASSLAGVSDTQYF; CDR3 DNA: TGTGCCAGCAGCTTAGCGGGAGTGAGCGATACGCAGTATTTT
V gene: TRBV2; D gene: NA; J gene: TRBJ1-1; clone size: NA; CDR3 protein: CASSDLGVPWDTEAFF; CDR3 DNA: TGTGCCAGCAGTGACCTCGGGGTCCCATGGGACACTGAAGCTTTCTTT
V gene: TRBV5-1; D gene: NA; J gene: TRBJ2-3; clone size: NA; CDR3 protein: CASSLGGGSLDTQYF; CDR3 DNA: TGCGCCAGCAGCCTTGGCGGGGGCAGCTTAGATACGCAGTATTTT
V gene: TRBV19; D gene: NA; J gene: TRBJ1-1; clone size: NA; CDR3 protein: CASSPWGGTVSTEAFF; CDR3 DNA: TGTGCCAGTAGTCCGTGGGGAGGGACGGTTAGCACTGAAGCTTTCTTT
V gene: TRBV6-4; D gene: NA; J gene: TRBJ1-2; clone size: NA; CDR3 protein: CASSTSQGYTF; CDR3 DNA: TGTGCCAGCAGTACTAGTCAGGGCTACACCTTC
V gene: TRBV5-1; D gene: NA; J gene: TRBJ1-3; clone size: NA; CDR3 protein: CASSKGPGNTIYF; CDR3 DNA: TGCGCCAGCAGTAAGGGGCCTGGAAACACCATATATTTT
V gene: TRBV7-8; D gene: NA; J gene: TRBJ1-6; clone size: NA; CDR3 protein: CASSLQGTPNSPLHF; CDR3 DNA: TGTGCCAGCAGCTTACAGGGAACCCCGAATTCACCCCTCCACTTT
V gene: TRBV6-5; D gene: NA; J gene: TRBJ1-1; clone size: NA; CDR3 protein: CASRTHRNTEAFF; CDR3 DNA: TGTGCCAGCAGGACACACCGGAACACTGAAGCTTTCTTT
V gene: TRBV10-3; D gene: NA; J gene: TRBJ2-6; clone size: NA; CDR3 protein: CAIRPAGTGANVLTF; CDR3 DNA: TGTGCCATCCGGCCGGCGGGGACTGGGGCCAACGTCCTGACTTTC
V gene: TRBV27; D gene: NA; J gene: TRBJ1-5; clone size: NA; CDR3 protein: CASSLRGSNQPQHF; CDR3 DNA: TGTGCCAGCAGTTTGCGGGGTAGCAATCAGCCCCAGCATTTT
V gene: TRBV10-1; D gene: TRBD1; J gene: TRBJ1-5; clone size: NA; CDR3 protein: CASSESGIRGHNQPQHF; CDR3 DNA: TGCGCCAGCAGTGAGTCGGGGATCAGGGGGCACAATCAGCCCCAGCATTTT
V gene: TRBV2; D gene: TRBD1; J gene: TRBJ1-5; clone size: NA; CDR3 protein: CASSLDRAGQPQHF; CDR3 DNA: TGTGCCAGCAGTCTTGACAGGGCTGGCCAGCCCCAGCATTTT
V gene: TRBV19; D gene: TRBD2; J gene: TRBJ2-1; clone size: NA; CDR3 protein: CASSPGLAGYEQFF; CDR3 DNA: TGTGCCAGTAGCCCGGGACTAGCAGGATATGAGCAGTTCTTC
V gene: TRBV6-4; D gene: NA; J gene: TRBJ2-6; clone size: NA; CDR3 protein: CASSDAGRSSGANVLTF; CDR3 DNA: TGTGCCAGCAGTGACGCAGGGCGGAGCTCTGGGGCCAACGTCCTGACTTTC
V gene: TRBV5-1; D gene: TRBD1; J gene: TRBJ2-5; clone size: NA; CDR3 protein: CASSSGTVQETQYF; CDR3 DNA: TGCGCCAGCTCATCCGGGACAGTACAAGAGACCCAGTACTTC
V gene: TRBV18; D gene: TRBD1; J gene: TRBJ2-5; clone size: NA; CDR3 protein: CASSLNRGEETQYF; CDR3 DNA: TGTGCCAGCTCATTAAACAGGGGGGAAGAGACCCAGTACTTC
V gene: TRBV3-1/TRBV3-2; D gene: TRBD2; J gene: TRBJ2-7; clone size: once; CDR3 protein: CASSRQGLAGEKQYF; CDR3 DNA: TGTGCCAGCAGCCGCCAGGGACTAGCGGGAGAGAAGCAGTACTTC
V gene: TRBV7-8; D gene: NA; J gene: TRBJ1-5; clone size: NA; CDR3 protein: CASSLGGGDQPQHF; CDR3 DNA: TGTGCCAGCAGCTTAGGGGGAGGGGATCAGCCCCAGCATTTT